The next 29 T cell receptor beta chains were all read from a single sample in a study of T cells expressing NK-cell markers. TCRdb re-called the 5' RACE reads, yielding one record per CDR3 amino acid sequence without DNA. The specimen's table records approximately 150,000 distinct CDR3 sequences. Specimen: blood T cells: a sorted CD56 or NKG2C T cell subset, CD4+ or CD8+ T cells, or bulk PBMC T cells (not recorded which). These receptors originate from a woman aged 18-70 years in good health.

The chain combines TRBV7-9 with TRBJ2-2; TCRdb indicates TRBD1, and absent DNA this call remains unverified. Germline V lookup: CDR1 SEHNR, CDR2 FQNEAQ (reference sequence). The CDR3 is 16 amino acids. The CDR3 loop reads CASSLIPGADTGELFF.

The rearrangement uses TRBV6-5 and TRBJ2-6; TCRdb picks TRBD2, but there is no DNA to check that call. The germline V gene has CDR1 MNHEY and CDR2 SVGAGI. The length of the CDR3 is 18 residues. The CDR3: CASSYGPGAWSGANVLTF.

The chain has TRBV5-1 and TRBJ2-7; the D call from TCRdb, TRBD2, cannot be confirmed without DNA. CDR3 length: 17 residues. Germline V gene lookup returns CDR1 SGHRS and CDR2 YFSETQ. The CDR3: CASSSAGTSGSGDEQYF.

The chain's CDR3 is CSAINGQERTYEQYF. This chain connects TRBV20-1 to TRBJ2-7; the TCRdb call, TRBD1, lacks DNA for checking. Germline V gives CDR1 DFQATT, CDR2 SNEGSKA (reference sequence). The CDR3 extends over 15 amino acids.

The chain recombines TRBV9 with TRBJ2-5. CDR1 SGDLS and CDR2 YYNGEE come from the germline V gene. The CDR3 length is 15 residues. This chain's CDR3 is CASSVAPSIGETQYF.

The genes are TRBV29-1 and TRBJ1-1; TCRdb calls TRBD1, which cannot be checked without DNA. The V gene's germline CDR1 is SQVTM and CDR2 ANQGSEA. This CDR3 contains 13 residues. This CDR3 reads CSVGGGLRTEAFF. Based on the CDR3 plus reference TRBV29-1 and TRBJ1-1, the full variable domain is SAVISQKPSRDICQRGTSLTIQCQVDSQVTMMFWYRQQPGQSLTLIATANQGSEATYESGFVIDKFPISRPNLTFSTLTVSNMSPEDSSIYLCSVGGGLRTEAFFGQGTRLTVV.

V is TRBV5-1 and J is TRBJ1-5; with no DNA, the TCRdb D assignment of TRBD1 cannot be verified. Germline V gene lookup returns CDR1 SGHRS and CDR2 YFSETQ. The CDR3 is 15 amino acids. The CDR3 here is CASSSSGGSNQPQHF.

This chain links TRBV14 with TRBJ2-1. Germline assignment: CDR1 SGHDN and CDR2 FVKESK. This CDR3 spans 15 amino acids. The CDR3: CASSPRGPVADEQFF.

The rearrangement links TRBV5-1 to TRBJ2-7; TCRdb proposes TRBD2, but this gene call is untestable without DNA. Looked up from germline, CDR1 is SGHRS and CDR2 is YFSETQ. This CDR3 is built from 15 residues. The CDR3 is CASRHSGTSDYEQYF.

V gene TRBV25-1 combines with J gene TRBJ2-2. In germline, CDR1 is MGHDK, CDR2 SYGVNS. The length of the CDR3 is 15 residues. CDR3 region: CASSEGRSNTGELFF.

The gene calls are TRBV5-1 and TRBJ1-6; TCRdb designates TRBD1, a call that cannot be tested without DNA. CDR3 size: 19 residues. CDR1 and CDR2 from the germline V gene are SGHRS and YFSETQ. The chain's CDR3 is CASSFSPGTGRPYNSPLHF.

This chain joins TRBV7-6 and TRBJ1-1; the TCRdb D gene call, TRBD1, has no DNA to confirm it. The CDR3 consists of 14 residues. The germline gives CDR1 SGHVS, CDR2 FNYEAQ. CDR3 sequence: CASSLDRGNTEAFF.

The genes are TRBV6-5 and TRBJ1-1; checking the TCRdb D call of TRBD1 is not possible without DNA. This CDR3 contains 16 residues. CDR1 is MNHEY, CDR2 SVGAGI, per germline. The CDR3: CASSYSAGAENTEAFF.

The chain employs TRBV5-1 and TRBJ1-1; lacking DNA, the TRBD1 call made by TCRdb goes unchecked. Germline CDR1 SGHRS, CDR2 YFSETQ. This CDR3 region has 15 residues. This CDR3 is CASSSGDSEDTEAFF.

The chain uses TRBV12-3 or TRBV12-4 and TRBJ1-5. The CDR3 extends over 18 amino acids. The CDR3 protein is CASSLALIWGNSNQPQHF.

The chain's CDR3 is CATSETSGRYNEQFF. V gene TRBV24-1 combines with J gene TRBJ2-1; the D call of TRBD2 rests on TCRdb alone, since no DNA is present to check it. The germline V gene has CDR1 KGHDR and CDR2 SFDVKD. This CDR3 has 15 amino acids.

V is TRBV7-2 and J is TRBJ2-1; TCRdb proposes TRBD2, but this gene call is untestable without DNA. From germline, CDR1 is SGHTA and CDR2 FQGNSA. The CDR3 contains 15 residues. CDR3 sequence reads: CASSRSRLGNNEQFF.

The chain has TRBV15 and TRBJ1-4. The germline gives CDR1 LNHNV, CDR2 YYDKDF (reference sequence). CDR3 length: 13 amino acids. CDR3 residues: CATRRGTNEKLFF. The full variable domain, with the rest looked up from reference TRBV15 and TRBJ1-4, is DAMVIQNPRYQVTQFGKPVTLSCSQTLNHNVMYWYQQKSSQAPKLLFHYYDKDFNNEADTPDNFQSRRPNTSFCFLDIRSPGLGDTAMYLCATRRGTNEKLFFGSGTQLSVL.

The genes are TRBV12-3 or TRBV12-4 and TRBJ1-5; as DNA is missing, the TRBD1 call by TCRdb cannot be tested. This CDR3 has 15 amino acids. CDR3 protein: CASSLDRASNQPQHF.

V usage is TRBV7-9 and J usage is TRBJ2-7; TCRdb's D call of TRBD1 is untestable without DNA. Per the germline V gene, CDR1 is SEHNR and CDR2 is FQNEAQ (reference sequence). The CDR3 length is 15 residues. Here the CDR3 reads CASSRVWDRGYEQYF. The whole variable domain, filled in from reference TRBV7-9 and TRBJ2-7, reads DTGVSQNPRHKITKRGQNVTFRCDPISEHNRLYWYRQTLGQGPEFLTYFQNEAQLEKSRLLSDRFSAERPKGSFSTLEIQRTEQGDSAMYLCASSRVWDRGYEQYFGPGTRLTVT.

V gene TRBV14 combines with J gene TRBJ2-7. The CDR3 has 11 amino acids. From germline, CDR1 is SGHDN and CDR2 FVKESK. This CDR3 is CASSQGYEQYF.

The gene calls are TRBV7-3 and TRBJ2-1. Germline V lookup: CDR1 SGHTA, CDR2 FQGTGA. The CDR3 consists of 14 residues. The CDR3 protein is CASSVLGSYNEQFF.

The V gene is TRBV2, the J gene TRBJ2-7. This CDR3 is 11 amino acids long. CDR1 is SNHLY and CDR2 is FYNNEI in the germline V gene. The CDR3 sequence is CASRDKFEQYF.

J is TRBJ1-5 and V is TRBV12-3 or TRBV12-4. The CDR3 runs to 13 residues. CDR3 sequence: CASSLSGSQPQHF.

The rearrangement links TRBV7-8 to TRBJ2-3; TCRdb proposes TRBD1, but this gene call is untestable without DNA. The germline V gene has CDR1 SGHVS and CDR2 FQNEAQ. This CDR3 comprises 18 residues. The CDR3 loop is CASSLGLGRGFSTDTQYF.

The genes are TRBV12-3 or TRBV12-4 and TRBJ1-1; with no DNA, the TCRdb D assignment of TRBD1 cannot be verified. The CDR3 sequence is 15 residues long. CDR3 in amino acids: CASSLAPGRSTEAFF.

The V and J genes are TRBV3-1 and TRBJ1-5; TCRdb proposes TRBD1, but this gene call is untestable without DNA. The CDR3 length is 15 residues. Germline CDR1 is LGHDT and CDR2 is YNNKEL (reference sequence). The CDR3 sequence: CASSQRRTGNQPQHF.

This sequence joins TRBV20-1 and TRBJ2-7; TCRdb outputs TRBD2, but without DNA this stays unchecked. This CDR3 contains 14 residues. CDR1 is DFQATT and CDR2 is SNEGSKA in the germline V gene (reference sequence). CDR3: CSARSALGVYEQYF.

The chain links TRBV12-3 or TRBV12-4 to TRBJ2-3. The CDR3 loop spans 14 amino acids. The CDR3 reads CASSLSPGTDTQYF.